Detailed here is one T cell receptor (beta chain). The antigen remains unidentified. The same CDR3 is also encoded by other DNA sequences in this sample. Study processing details: ImmunoSEQ junction-only sequences lacked quality scores, so their filtering differed. The data were produced by immunoSEQ multiplex PCR, yet TCRdb's version contains in-frame clones alone and is incomplete. V and J calls and clone size are those listed in that table; D and trimming were worked out from the DNA. The top ten hold 0.39% of the sample, which has roughly 2.2 million clones, just over 90% seen once. These data are taken from a study of shared clonotypes between healthy human individuals. Study at large: Per-donor plates numbered three CD4 naive, three CD4 memory, two CD8 naive and one CD8 memory. Study outcomes and limitations: On the whole, naive subsets had larger estimated richness than memory subsets had.

The CDR3 is 12 residues long. The V gene lost 1 base and the J gene lost 5 bases, with 6 bases spanning the gap. Germline lookup yields CDR1 LNHNV and CDR2 YYDKDF (reference sequence). Memory CD4+ cells were the fraction left after CD45RA+ naive selection. The sequenced material came from naive CD4+ T cells from PBMCs. The subset was: CD45RA+ positively selected. The chain employs TRBV15 and TRBJ2-7, with D unclear. The sequence was collected from a man aged 18 to 30 in good health. Some clones in this sample may be carry-over from other donors' samples. CDR3 nucleotide sequence: TGTGCCACCAGCAGAGTTAGGGACGAGCAGTACTTC. This translates into CATSRVRDEQYF.